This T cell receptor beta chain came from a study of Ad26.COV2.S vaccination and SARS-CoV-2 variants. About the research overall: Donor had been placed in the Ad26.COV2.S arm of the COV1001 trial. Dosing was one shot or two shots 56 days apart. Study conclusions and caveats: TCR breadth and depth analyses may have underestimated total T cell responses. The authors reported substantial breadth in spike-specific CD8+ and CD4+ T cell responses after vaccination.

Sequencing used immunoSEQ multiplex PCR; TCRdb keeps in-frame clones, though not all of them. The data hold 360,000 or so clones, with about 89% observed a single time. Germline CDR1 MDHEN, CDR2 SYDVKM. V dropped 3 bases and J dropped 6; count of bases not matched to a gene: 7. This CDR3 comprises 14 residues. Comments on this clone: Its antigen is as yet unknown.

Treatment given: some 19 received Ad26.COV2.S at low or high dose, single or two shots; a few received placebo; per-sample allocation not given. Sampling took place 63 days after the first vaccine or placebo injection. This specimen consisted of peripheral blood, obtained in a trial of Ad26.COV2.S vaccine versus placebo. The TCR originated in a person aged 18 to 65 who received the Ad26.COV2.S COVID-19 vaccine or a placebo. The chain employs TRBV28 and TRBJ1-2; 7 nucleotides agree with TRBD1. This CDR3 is CASSFRDSHNGYTF. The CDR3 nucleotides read TGTGCCAGCAGTTTCAGGGACAGTCACAATGGCTACACCTTC.